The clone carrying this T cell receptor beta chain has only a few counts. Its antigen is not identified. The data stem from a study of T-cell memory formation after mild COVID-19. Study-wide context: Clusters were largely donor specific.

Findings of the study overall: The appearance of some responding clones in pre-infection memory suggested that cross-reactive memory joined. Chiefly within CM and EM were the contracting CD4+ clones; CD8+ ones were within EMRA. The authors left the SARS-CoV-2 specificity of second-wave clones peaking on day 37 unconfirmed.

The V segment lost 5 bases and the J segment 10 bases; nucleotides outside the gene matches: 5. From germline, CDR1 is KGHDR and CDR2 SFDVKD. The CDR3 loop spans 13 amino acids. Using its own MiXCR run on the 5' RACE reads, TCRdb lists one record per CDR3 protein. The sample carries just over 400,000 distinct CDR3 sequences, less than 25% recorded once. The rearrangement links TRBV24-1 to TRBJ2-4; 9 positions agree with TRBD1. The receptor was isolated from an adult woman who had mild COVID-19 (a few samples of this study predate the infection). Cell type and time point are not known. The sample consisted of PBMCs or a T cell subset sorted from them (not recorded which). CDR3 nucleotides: TGTGCCACCAGTGCAGAGACAGGGGGTATTCAGTACTTC. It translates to CATSAETGGIQYF.